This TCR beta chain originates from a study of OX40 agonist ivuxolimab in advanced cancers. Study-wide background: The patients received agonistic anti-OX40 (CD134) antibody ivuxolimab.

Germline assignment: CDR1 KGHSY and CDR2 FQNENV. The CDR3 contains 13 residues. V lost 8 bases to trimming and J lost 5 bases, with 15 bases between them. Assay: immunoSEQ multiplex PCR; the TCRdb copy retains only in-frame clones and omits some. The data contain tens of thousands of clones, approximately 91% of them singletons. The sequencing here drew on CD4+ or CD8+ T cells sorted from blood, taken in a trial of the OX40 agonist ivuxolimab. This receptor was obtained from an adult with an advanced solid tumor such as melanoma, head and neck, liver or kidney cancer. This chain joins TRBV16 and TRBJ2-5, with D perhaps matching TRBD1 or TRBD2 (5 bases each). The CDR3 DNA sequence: TGTGCCAGCCTCGAGGGGAATGCTGAGACCCAGTACTTC. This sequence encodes CASLEGNAETQYF.